This TCR beta chain emerged from a study of cytomegalovirus exposure and HLA in healthy donors. Details on this clone: Its antigen remains unknown.

It was with 60 Vbeta and 13 Jbeta primers that the PCR ran. Assay used: immunoSEQ multiplex PCR; TCRdb lists only in-frame clones, some missing. The sample has 100,000 to 150,000 clones; the top ten hold more than 0.8%. Per the germline V gene, CDR1 is SGHAT and CDR2 is FQNNGV. The CDR3 has 14 residues. V lost 5 bases and J 5 bases, leaving 16 bases between the germline ends. Study-wide points: In a later analysis, at a false discovery rate of 0.05, approximately 16,000 TCR beta sequences matched HLA alleles.

This TCR was recovered from a man younger than 35 in good health and CMV-seronegative. The chain employs TRBV11-2 and TRBJ2-7; the D gene is possibly TRBD1 (6 bases). The sequenced sample consisted of PBMCs. CDR3 loop: CASSQAQQGHEQYF. CDR3 in DNA: TGTGCCAGCAGCCAAGCTCAACAGGGCCACGAGCAGTACTTC.